The source of this TCR beta chain is a study of cytomegalovirus exposure and HLA in healthy donors. General study findings and limits: Productive rates of about 87% or about 30% were seen for most TCR beta V segments in an earlier analysis.

Primers for the PCR totalled 60 Vbeta and 13 Jbeta. This table comes from immunoSEQ multiplex PCR, and its TCRdb copy is limited to in-frame clones, with some not included. The sample has under 150,000 clones; approximately 79% are singletons. Comments on this clone: Its specificity is unknown.

Trimming cost V 5 bases and J 7 bases; bases outside gene matches: 9. Germline loops: CDR1 SEHNR, CDR2 FQNEAQ (reference sequence). The CDR3 spans 16 residues. The gene calls are TRBV7-9 and TRBJ1-6; 9 bases are a match to TRBD1. This sequence was found in a male donor in good health and CMV-seronegative. The sequenced sample consisted of PBMCs. CDR3 sequence reads: CASSMRTGVRNSPLHF. The CDR3 DNA reads as TGTGCCAGCAGCATGCGGACAGGGGTAAGGAATTCACCCCTCCACTTT.